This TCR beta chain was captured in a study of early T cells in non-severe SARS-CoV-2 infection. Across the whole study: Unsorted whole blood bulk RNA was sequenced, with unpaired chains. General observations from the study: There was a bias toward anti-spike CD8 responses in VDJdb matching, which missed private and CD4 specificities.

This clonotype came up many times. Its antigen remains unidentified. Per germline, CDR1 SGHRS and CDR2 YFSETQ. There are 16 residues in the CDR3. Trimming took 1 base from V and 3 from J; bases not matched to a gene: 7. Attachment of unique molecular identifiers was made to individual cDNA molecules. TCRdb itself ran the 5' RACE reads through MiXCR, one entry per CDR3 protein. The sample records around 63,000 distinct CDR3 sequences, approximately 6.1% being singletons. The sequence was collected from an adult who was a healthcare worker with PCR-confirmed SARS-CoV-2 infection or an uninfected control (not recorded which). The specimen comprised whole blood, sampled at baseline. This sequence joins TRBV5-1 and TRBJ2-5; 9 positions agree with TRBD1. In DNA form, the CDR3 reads TGCGCCAGCAGCTTGCTCGGGACAGGGCGAGAAGAGACCCAGTACTTC. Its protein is CASSLLGTGREETQYF.